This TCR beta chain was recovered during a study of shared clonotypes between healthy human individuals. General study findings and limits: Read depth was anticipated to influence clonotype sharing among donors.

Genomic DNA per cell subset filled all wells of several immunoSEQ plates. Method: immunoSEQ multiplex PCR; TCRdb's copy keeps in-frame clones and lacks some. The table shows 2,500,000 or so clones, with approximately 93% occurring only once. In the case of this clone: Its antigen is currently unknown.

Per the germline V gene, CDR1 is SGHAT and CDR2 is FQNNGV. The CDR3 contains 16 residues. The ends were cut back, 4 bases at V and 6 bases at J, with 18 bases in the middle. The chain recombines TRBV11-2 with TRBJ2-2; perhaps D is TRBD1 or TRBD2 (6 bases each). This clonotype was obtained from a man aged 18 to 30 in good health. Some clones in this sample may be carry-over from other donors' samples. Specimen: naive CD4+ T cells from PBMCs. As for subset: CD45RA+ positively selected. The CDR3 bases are TGTGCCAGCAGCTGGGGCAACCCGGGGGCCGCCGGGGAGCTGTTTTTT. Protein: CASSWGNPGAAGELFF.